This T cell receptor beta chain was recovered during a study of blood T cells in healthy people across ages. Points from the study as a whole: Any changes in expanded clonotypes were possibly confounded, as donor CMV status remained unknown. Relative to aged donors, long-lived donors carried more naive CD4+ cells and displayed higher diversity.

Peripheral blood, about 10 milliliters per donor, was collected. Per germline, CDR1 SGHKS and CDR2 YYEKEE (reference sequence). The germline V and J ends were trimmed by 4 bases and 1 base, with 15 bases remaining between them. This CDR3 contains 17 residues. Through a sample-barcoded 5' primer and a J-beta primer mix, a second PCR was run for 7 to 11 cycles. TCRdb re-called the 5' RACE reads through MiXCR, storing one row per CDR3 protein. The sample shows 270,000 or so distinct CDR3 sequences, 25% to 30% of them seen only once. Concerning this clonotype: Its antigen is undetermined.

Material: blood. This chain links TRBV5-5 with TRBJ2-6; a weak D match, TRBD1 (6 bases). This TCR derives from a woman in her sixties or seventies in good health. In DNA, the CDR3 is TGTGCCAGCAGCCAAACACAGGGCCAGTCTGGGGCCAACGTCCTGACTTTC. Protein: CASSQTQGQSGANVLTF.